Following are 6 T cell receptor beta chains from one sample sequenced in a study of beta chain features in type 1 diabetes. The isolated RNA, all of it, was reverse transcribed, so expressed TCRB transcripts were what got sequenced. The table came from immunoSEQ multiplex PCR; TCRdb's copy has only in-frame clones and leaves some out. Of 360,000 or so clones listed, about 18% are singletons. The material sequenced was naive CD4+ T cells from blood. The receptor set was obtained from a woman aged 18-29 years in good health.

This clone was observed a few times. This chain joins TRBV7-2 and TRBJ2-5; 12 bases map to TRBD2. Germline CDR1 SGHTA, CDR2 FQGNSA. The CDR3 runs 17 residues. The V segment lost 2 bases and the J segment 5 bases; nucleotides outside the gene matches: 9. The CDR3 region has the DNA TGTGCCAGCAGCTTATGGGCTAGCGGGGGGGCGGGGGAGACCCAGTACTTC. Amino acids: CASSLWASGGAGETQYF.

This clone was observed a few times. The J gene is TRBJ1-3, the V gene TRBV7-9; 10 nucleotides align to TRBD1. The CDR3 consists of 18 residues. The ends lost 7 bases at V and 3 bases at J; junction bases unmatched: 15. Per germline, CDR1 SEHNR and CDR2 FQNEAQ (reference sequence). CDR3 sequence reads: CASTILQPGQGNGNTIYF. Here the CDR3 DNA reads TGTGCCAGCACCATCCTCCAACCGGGACAGGGGAATGGAAACACCATATATTTT.

CDR3 nucleotides: TGTGCCAGCAGCTTAGGGACAGGGTGGGAGACCCAGTACTTC. It yields the protein CASSLGTGWETQYF. The V and J genes are TRBV7-8 and TRBJ2-5; TRBD1 matches 8 bases. V lost 1 base and J lost 5; bases outside the gene matches: 3. The germline V gene encodes CDR1 SGHVS and CDR2 FQNEAQ. This CDR3 is 14 amino acids long.

This sequence joins TRBV10-3 and TRBJ1-1; D not certain. Germline CDR1 ENHRY, CDR2 SYGVKD. This CDR3 has 14 residues. Trimming removed 2 bases from V and 1 base from J, with 8 bases in between. CDR3 protein: CAISETPKNTEAFF. CDR3 nucleotides: TGTGCCATCAGTGAGACTCCCAAGAACACTGAAGCTTTCTTT.

This clone was seen a single time. The chain joins TRBV7-9 to TRBJ2-7; D is possibly TRBD2 (5 bases). V was shortened by 5 bases and J by 0 bases, with 11 bases between the two germline ends. The germline V gene has CDR1 SEHNR and CDR2 FQNEAQ (reference sequence). There are 14 residues in the CDR3. The CDR3 nucleotides read TGTGCCAGCAGCCCCCGCCGGGACTCCTACGAGCAGTACTTC. Residues: CASSPRRDSYEQYF. The variable domain in full, completed from reference TRBV7-9 and TRBJ2-7, reads DTGVSQNPRHKITKRGQNVTFRCDPISEHNRLYWYRQTLGQGPEFLTYFQNEAQLEKSRLLSDRFSAERPKGSFSTLEIQRTEQGDSAMYLCASSPRRDSYEQYFGPGTRLTVT.

J is TRBJ1-2 and V is TRBV20-1; no clear D gene. CDR1 is DFQATT and CDR2 is SNEGSKA in the germline V gene (reference sequence). The CDR3 contains 11 residues. V was pared by 5 bases and J by 7 bases, with 11 bases between. The CDR3 spells CSAPAVGGYTF. The CDR3 DNA reads TGCAGTGCTCCGGCGGTGGGTGGCTACACCTTC.